The sequence of this T cell receptor (beta chain) was determined in a study of patients and donors after allogeneic stem cell transplantation. This clonotype was recorded a few times. Trimming cost V 4 bases and J 1 base; bases outside gene matches: 6. The length of the CDR3 is 16 residues. Germline CDR1 and CDR2: SGHVS and FQNEAQ. One entry per CDR3 protein results from TCRdb running MiXCR on the RT-PCR reads. The table includes some 960,000 distinct CDR3 sequences, approximately 18% detected once. V usage is TRBV7-8 and J usage is TRBJ2-3; 9 nucleotides agree with TRBD1. This TCR was recovered from a human donor who was either an allogeneic HSCT recipient or a stem cell or donor lymphocyte infusion donor (not recorded which). It is not recorded whose cells these are; they may come from a transplant donor. Sequencing used blood, either unsorted or a sorted T cell fraction (not recorded which). The CDR3 sequence is CASSSQGTGRTDTQYF. DNA of the CDR3: TGTGCCAGCAGCTCCCAAGGGACAGGGCGCACAGATACGCAGTATTTT.